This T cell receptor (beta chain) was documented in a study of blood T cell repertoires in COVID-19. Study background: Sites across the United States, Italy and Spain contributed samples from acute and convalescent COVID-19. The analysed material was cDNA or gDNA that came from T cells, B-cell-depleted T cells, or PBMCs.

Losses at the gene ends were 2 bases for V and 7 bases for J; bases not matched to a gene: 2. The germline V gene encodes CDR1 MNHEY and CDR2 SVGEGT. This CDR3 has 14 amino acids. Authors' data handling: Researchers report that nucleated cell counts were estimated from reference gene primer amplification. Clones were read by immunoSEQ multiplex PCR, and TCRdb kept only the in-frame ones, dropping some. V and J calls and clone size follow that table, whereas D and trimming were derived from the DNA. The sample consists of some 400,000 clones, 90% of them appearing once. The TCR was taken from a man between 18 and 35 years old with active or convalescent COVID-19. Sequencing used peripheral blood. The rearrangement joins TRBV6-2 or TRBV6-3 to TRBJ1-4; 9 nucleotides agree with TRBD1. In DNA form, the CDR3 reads TGTGCCAGCAGTTACGGACAGGGGACTGAAAAACTGTTTTTT. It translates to CASSYGQGTEKLFF.